Following are 20 T cell receptor beta chains from one sample sequenced in a study of early T cells in non-severe SARS-CoV-2 infection. TCRdb reprocessed the 5' RACE reads via MiXCR and lists one record per CDR3 protein. Of some 23,000 distinct CDR3 sequences in the sample, about 4.4% were seen once. The sample consisted of whole blood. All receptors derive from an adult who was a healthcare worker with PCR-confirmed SARS-CoV-2 infection or an uninfected control (not recorded which).

With regard to this clonotype: A much larger clone is a single base away; this may be a read error. The rearrangement joins TRBV20-1 to TRBJ1-2; tentative D call: TRBD1 (5 bases). The germline V gene has CDR1 DFQATT and CDR2 SNEGSKA (reference sequence). This CDR3 comprises 14 residues. The CDR3 sequence: CSARAGRSNYGCTF. The DNA for the CDR3 is TGCAGTGCTAGGGCAGGGCGGTCTAACTATGGCTGCACCTTC.

In its sample, this clonotype was seen many times. J is TRBJ2-1 and V is TRBV24-1; D gene ambiguous. The germline V gene has CDR1 KGHDR and CDR2 SFDVKD. Trimming took off 1 base at V and 8 bases at J, with 8 bases between the two ends. The CDR3 extends over 13 amino acids. The CDR3 loop is CATSDLKGHEQFF. The DNA for the CDR3 is TGTGCCACCAGTGATTTAAAAGGGCATGAGCAGTTCTTC.

This clonotype occurred many times. The V gene is TRBV4-1, the J gene TRBJ2-5; D is possibly TRBD2 (5 bases). V dropped 0 bases and J dropped 6 bases, with 11 bases sitting between them. From germline, CDR1 is MGHRA and CDR2 YSYEKL. The CDR3 is 14 residues long. In DNA, the CDR3 is TGCGCCAGCAGCCAAGATACGGGAACTCAGACCCAGTACTTC. It specifies CASSQDTGTQTQYF.

V usage is TRBV12-3 or TRBV12-4 and J usage is TRBJ2-3; TRBD2 agrees at 7 bases. The V gene end was trimmed by 6 bases and the J gene end by 2 bases; junction bases not matched to a gene: 8. This CDR3 is 15 amino acids long. The DNA of the CDR3 is TGTGCCAGCAGCCCCCGACTAGCCGACACAGATACGCAGTATTTT. It encodes CASSPRLADTDTQYF.

This clonotype showed up just a few times. The gene calls are TRBV29-1 and TRBJ2-3; TRBD2 agrees at 9 bases. The trim removed 7 bases at V and 0 bases at J, leaving 8 bases unmatched. The germline CDR1 and CDR2 sequences are SQVTM and ANQGSEA. The CDR3 covers 15 residues. The CDR3 nucleotides read TGCAGCGGTGTTCTAGCGGGGCCTAGCACAGATACGCAGTATTTT. Translation: CSGVLAGPSTDTQYF.

This clonotype was counted at least ten times. V usage is TRBV9 and J usage is TRBJ2-1; D tentatively fits TRBD1 or TRBD2 (5 bases each). In germline, CDR1 is SGDLS, CDR2 YYNGEE. The CDR3 length is 16 residues. V gave up 2 bases and J gave up 8 bases, with 20 bases separating them. The CDR3 sequence: CASSVEPGPLFHEQFF. For the CDR3, the DNA is TGTGCCAGCAGCGTCGAACCGGGGCCCCTTTTCCATGAGCAGTTCTTC.

This clonotype was detected many times. The V call is TRBV24-1, the J call TRBJ2-1, with unresolved D. Between the trimmed V and J ends, which lost 3 bases and 2 bases, there was a span of 7 bases. The germline V gene has CDR1 KGHDR and CDR2 SFDVKD. The CDR3 is made up of 14 amino acids. The CDR3, as DNA: TGTGCCACCAGTGATCGGGTAGCCTACAATGAGCAGTTCTTC. Amino acids: CATSDRVAYNEQFF.

At least ten counts were recorded for this clonotype. V usage is TRBV5-1 and J usage is TRBJ1-1, with D hard to call. The CDR3 is 14 amino acids. Trimming removed 6 bases from V and 0 bases from J, with 12 bases in between. Germline V gene sequence: CDR1 SGHRS, CDR2 YFSETQ. The CDR3 DNA is TGCGCCAGCAAGCCCGAGGGCATGAACACTGAAGCTTTCTTT. Amino acid sequence: CASKPEGMNTEAFF.

This clonotype appeared many times. The rearrangement links TRBV11-2 to TRBJ2-1, with 11 bases aligning to TRBD2. The V gene's germline CDR1 is SGHAT and CDR2 FQNNGV. CDR3 length equals 15 residues. Trimming removed 5 bases from V and 2 bases from J; junction bases left unmatched: 2. DNA of the CDR3: TGTGCCAGCAGCGAGACTAGCGGGACCTACAATGAGCAGTTCTTC. Translated, it gives CASSETSGTYNEQFF. The full variable domain, rest sourced from reference TRBV11-2 and TRBJ2-1, is EAGVAQSPRYKIIEKRQSVAFWCNPISGHATLYWYQQILGQGPKLLIQFQNNGVVDDSQLPKDRFSAERLKGVDSTLKIQPAKLEDSAVYLCASSETSGTYNEQFFGPGTRLTVL.

This clonotype was observed many times. One end of the junction is discordant with germline, which a read error may explain. V usage is TRBV18 and J usage is TRBJ1-3; D not certain. Germline CDR1 KGHSH, CDR2 LQKENI. The CDR3 length is 15 residues. The CDR3 DNA follows: TGTGCCAGCTCACCACGAGTCACCTCTGAAAACACCATATATTTT. This codes for CASSPRVTSENTIYF.

This clonotype came up many times. The rearrangement joins TRBV11-2 to TRBJ2-5; perhaps TRBD2 as D (6 bases). Germline V gene sequence: CDR1 SGHAT, CDR2 FQNNGV. V dropped 3 bases and J dropped 3 bases, with 11 bases sitting between them. The CDR3 length is 14 residues. CDR3 protein: CASSFGLRKETQYF. In nucleotides, the CDR3 is TGTGCCAGCAGCTTCGGACTAAGGAAAGAGACCCAGTACTTC. The variable domain in full, with the rest retrieved from reference TRBV11-2 and TRBJ2-5, is EAGVAQSPRYKIIEKRQSVAFWCNPISGHATLYWYQQILGQGPKLLIQFQNNGVVDDSQLPKDRFSAERLKGVDSTLKIQPAKLEDSAVYLCASSFGLRKETQYFGPGTRLLVL.

In its sample, this clonotype was seen many times. The V call is TRBV6-1, the J call TRBJ1-1; D uncertain. The germline gives CDR1 MNHNS, CDR2 SASEGT. Between the trimmed V and J ends, which lost 4 bases and 1 base, there was a span of 4 bases. The CDR3 is 12 residues long. The CDR3 loop is CASSVGNTEAFF. CDR3 DNA sequence: TGTGCCAGCAGTGTGGGGAACACTGAAGCTTTCTTT.

This clonotype was picked up many times. The gene calls are TRBV7-9 and TRBJ2-5; 9 bases agree with TRBD1. CDR3 length: 15 amino acids. Trimming at V came to 4 bases and at J to 5 bases, leaving 8 bases not matched to a gene. The germline gives CDR1 SEHNR, CDR2 FQNEAQ (reference sequence). CDR3 region: CASSSGTGQRETQYF. The CDR3 region has the DNA TGTGCCAGCAGCTCCGGGACAGGGCAGAGGGAGACCCAGTACTTC. Drawing the rest from reference TRBV7-9 and TRBJ2-5, the complete variable domain is DTGVSQNPRHKITKRGQNVTFRCDPISEHNRLYWYRQTLGQGPEFLTYFQNEAQLEKSRLLSDRFSAERPKGSFSTLEIQRTEQGDSAMYLCASSSGTGQRETQYFGPGTRLLVL.

This clonotype came up many times. The chain combines TRBV5-1 with TRBJ2-1, with 11 bases aligning to TRBD2. J was trimmed by 0 bases and V by 3 bases; bases with no gene match: 8. Germline V gives CDR1 SGHRS, CDR2 YFSETQ. CDR3 size: 18 residues. The CDR3 DNA reads TGCGCCAGCAGCTCGGGACTAGCGGCTAGGAGCTCCTACAATGAGCAGTTCTTC. This codes for CASSSGLAARSSYNEQFF.

This clonotype was counted ten times or more. The J gene is TRBJ2-1, the V gene TRBV11-2, with a weak D call TRBD2 (6 bases). V dropped 4 bases and J dropped 1 base, with 11 bases sitting between them. CDR1 and CDR2 (germline): SGHAT, FQNNGV. The CDR3 loop spans 15 amino acids. The CDR3 reads CASSSTSRSYNEQFF. The CDR3 bases are TGTGCCAGCAGCTCTACTAGCCGGTCCTACAATGAGCAGTTCTTC.

This clonotype was seen a few times. The chain employs TRBV2 and TRBJ2-3; tentatively, D is TRBD1 (6 bases). Germline assignment: CDR1 SNHLY and CDR2 FYNNEI. The V gene lost 7 bases and the J gene lost 4 bases, with 12 bases spanning the gap. The CDR3 covers 13 residues. The DNA for the CDR3 is TGTGCCAGCACCGTTGGGGGCCCAGATACGCAGTATTTT. Translated: CASTVGGPDTQYF. The full variable domain, its missing parts supplied by reference TRBV2 and TRBJ2-3, is EPEVTQTPSHQVTQMGQEVILRCVPISNHLYFYWYRQILGQKVEFLVSFYNNEISEKSEIFDDQFSVERPDGSNFTLKIRSTKLEDSAMYFCASTVGGPDTQYFGPGTRLTVL.

The table lists this clonotype with many counts. The CDR3 DNA reads TGCGCCAGCAGCAAGGGACGCCAGGGGAACTATGGCTACACCTTC. It encodes CASSKGRQGNYGYTF. The V and J genes are TRBV5-1 and TRBJ1-2, with D possibly being TRBD1 (6 bases). V was cut by 4 bases and J by 2 bases, with 15 bases left in between. The CDR3 extends over 15 amino acids. Germline-derived CDR1 and CDR2 are SGHRS and YFSETQ.

V and J are TRBV7-2 and TRBJ2-1; D possibly uses TRBD1 or TRBD2 (5 bases each). The CDR3 extends over 17 amino acids. Germline V lookup: CDR1 SGHTA, CDR2 FQGNSA. The ends were cut back, 1 base at V and 0 bases at J, with 13 bases in the middle. CDR3 sequence (DNA): TGTGCCAGCAGCTTAGTGGGACGGCAGAGCTCCTACAATGAGCAGTTCTTC. Translation: CASSLVGRQSSYNEQFF. Looking up the rest from reference TRBV7-2 and TRBJ2-1 gives the full variable domain: GAGVSQSPSNKVTEKGKDVELRCDPISGHTALYWYRQSLGQGLEFLIYFQGNSAPDKSGLPSDRFSAERTGGSVSTLTIQRTQQEDSAVYLCASSLVGRQSSYNEQFFGPGTRLTVL.

In its sample, this clonotype was seen many times. The chain has TRBV7-8 and TRBJ1-3, with a weak D call TRBD1 (5 bases). Germline CDR1 is SGHVS and CDR2 is FQNEAQ. The CDR3 extends over 16 amino acids. The ends were cut back, 2 bases at V and 1 base at J, with 12 bases in the middle. The CDR3 sequence is CASSLRGGLSGNTIYF. DNA for the CDR3: TGTGCCAGCAGCTTAAGGGGAGGGCTGTCTGGAAACACCATATATTTT. The variable domain in full, with the rest retrieved from reference TRBV7-8 and TRBJ1-3, is GAGVSQSPRYKVAKRGQDVALRCDPISGHVSLFWYQQALGQGPEFLTYFQNEAQLDKSGLPSDRFFAERPEGSVSTLKIQRTQQEDSAVYLCASSLRGGLSGNTIYFGEGSWLTVV.

This clonotype was seen at least ten times. The V gene is TRBV27, the J gene TRBJ1-2; TRBD1 matches 8 bases. The CDR3 contains 15 residues. Per germline, CDR1 MNHEY and CDR2 SMNVEV (reference sequence). With 5 bases clipped from V and 4 bases from J, the junction kept 9 bases outside the gene matches. CDR3 sequence: CASSPQDRVTYGYTF. The CDR3 DNA reads TGTGCCAGCAGTCCCCAGGACAGGGTGACCTATGGCTACACCTTC.